The T cell receptor (beta chain) under discussion was sequenced for a study of cytomegalovirus exposure and HLA in healthy donors. The primer mix had 60 Vbeta and 13 Jbeta primers. Generated by immunoSEQ multiplex PCR, the TCRdb table keeps only in-frame clones and is missing some. The data show 150,000 to 200,000 clones, 75% to 85% seen once. The CDR3 length is 14 residues. Germline-derived CDR1 and CDR2 are SGHKS and YYEKEE (reference sequence). V gave up 0 bases and J gave up 4 bases, with 11 bases separating them. This TCR was sampled from a woman younger than 45 in good health and CMV-seropositive. The material sequenced was PBMCs. The chain recombines TRBV5-5 with TRBJ2-7, with TRBD1 as a possible D gene (5 bases). The CDR3 reads CASSLALRAYEQYF. CDR3 bases: TGTGCCAGCAGCTTGGCTCTCAGGGCTTACGAGCAGTACTTC.